The T cell receptor beta chain under discussion was sequenced for a study of OX40 agonist ivuxolimab in advanced cancers. Study-wide background: The dose-escalation cohort was around 83% male, with a mean age of approximately 62 years, ranging roughly 20 to 80. The study, taken as a whole, reports: What antigens the expanded peripheral T cells recognized was never established. Low normalized T-cell clonal expansion also characterized some of the nonresponders. CD8+ T cells averaged more expanded clones than CD4+.

V dropped 5 bases and J dropped 2 bases, with 13 bases sitting between them. The germline CDR1 and CDR2 sequences are SGHRS and YFSETQ. The CDR3 has 15 amino acids. The protocol was immunoSEQ multiplex PCR, while the TCRdb copy is restricted to in-frame clones and leaves out a portion. The repertoire consists of about 46,000 clones, with 80% occurring once and the leading ten covering about 3.9%. Worth noting for this clone: The antigen is not known.

The chain joins TRBV5-1 to TRBJ2-2, with D possibly TRBD1 on 5 matching bases. This TCR was sampled from an adult with an advanced solid tumor such as melanoma, head and neck, liver or kidney cancer. This sample comprised CD4+ or CD8+ T cells sorted from blood, obtained in a trial of the OX40 agonist ivuxolimab. CDR3 nucleotides: TGCGCCAGCAGTCCGGATGGGGCCAACACCGGGGAGCTGTTTTTT. Its protein is CASSPDGANTGELFF.